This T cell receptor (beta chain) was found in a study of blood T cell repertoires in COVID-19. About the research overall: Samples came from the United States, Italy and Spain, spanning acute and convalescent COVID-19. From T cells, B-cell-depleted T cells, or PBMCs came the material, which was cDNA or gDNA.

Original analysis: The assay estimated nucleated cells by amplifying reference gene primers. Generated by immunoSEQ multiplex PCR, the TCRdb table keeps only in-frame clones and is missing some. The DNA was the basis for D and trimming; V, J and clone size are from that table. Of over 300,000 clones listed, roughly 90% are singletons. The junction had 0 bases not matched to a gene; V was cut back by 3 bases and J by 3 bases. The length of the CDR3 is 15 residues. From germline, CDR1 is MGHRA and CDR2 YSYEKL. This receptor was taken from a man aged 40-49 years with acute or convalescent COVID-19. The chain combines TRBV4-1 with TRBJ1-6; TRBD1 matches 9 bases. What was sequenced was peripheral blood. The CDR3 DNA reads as TGCGCCAGCAGCCAGACAGGGGGCTATAATTCACCCCTCCACTTT. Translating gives CASSQTGGYNSPLHF.